Listed here are 29 T cell receptor beta chains from one sample, sequenced in a study of vaccination and CD4 T cells after COVID-19. At the Johns Hopkins FTIC core, DNA taken from cultured CD4+ T cells was sequenced by way of the Oncomine TCR Beta short-read assay. TCRdb independently ran MiXCR on the PCR reads; one entry per CDR3 protein. In the table there are about 14,000 distinct CDR3 sequences, less than 65% of which are singletons. The treatment was: approximately 10-day PBMC culture with coronavirus spike peptide pools or control peptides (ViraFEST assay). Their cognate antigens are unknown. The specimen comprised CD4+ T cells from blood, cultured in vitro, sampled before SARS-CoV-2 vaccination. The origin of the receptors is a human donor who had recovered from COVID-19.

The J gene is TRBJ1-2, the V gene TRBV6-1, with TRBD1 matching over 9 bases. With 5 bases clipped from V and 5 bases from J, the junction kept 6 bases outside the gene matches. Germline loops: CDR1 MNHNS, CDR2 SASEGT. This CDR3 comprises 14 residues. In DNA form, the CDR3 reads TGTGCCAGCAGTATTGCCGGGACAGGGTATGGCTACACCTTC. Protein sequence: CASSIAGTGYGYTF.

The chain carries TRBV15 and TRBJ1-2; weak D call: TRBD1 (5 bases). In germline, CDR1 is LNHNV, CDR2 YYDKDF (reference sequence). The CDR3 loop spans 15 amino acids. V gave up 0 bases and J gave up 3 bases, with 11 bases separating them. This chain's CDR3 is CATSRDKGLDYGYTF. Written as DNA, the CDR3 is TGTGCCACCAGCAGAGATAAGGGACTGGACTATGGCTACACCTTC.

This clonotype was seen a few times. The chain joins TRBV19 to TRBJ1-5; D not resolved. Trimming left V 3 bases short and J 5 bases short, with 5 bases between. The germline V gene has CDR1 LNHDA and CDR2 SQIVND (reference sequence). There are 12 residues in the CDR3. The CDR3 DNA reads TGTGCCAGTAGTATCCCGTATCAGCCCCAGCATTTT. Amino acids: CASSIPYQPQHF.

This clonotype was recorded once. Possible read error: a much larger clone is one base away. This chain uses TRBV20-1 with TRBJ2-1; a possible D gene is TRBD1 (6 bases). Germline CDR1 and CDR2: DFQATT and SNEGSKA (reference sequence). Trimming pared 3 bases from V and 4 bases from J, leaving 13 bases between. This CDR3 is built from 14 residues. The CDR3 DNA is TGCAGTGCTAGTTCTCAGGGGCGTTACAATGAGCAGTTCTTC. This codes for CSASSQGRYNEQFF.

The count of this clonotype is one. This sequence joins TRBV21-1 and TRBJ1-2; TRBD1, the table's D call, lacks a check against the DNA. TRBV21-1 is given as a pseudogene. CDR3 length: 13 residues. CDR3 sequence reads: CASSKVTDYGYTF. As DNA, the CDR3 is TGTGCCAGCAGCAAGGTGACAGATTATGGCTACACCTTC.

The chain joins TRBV4-2 to TRBJ1-2; weak D call: TRBD1 (5 bases). The germline V gene has CDR1 LGHNA and CDR2 YNFKEQ. The CDR3 loop spans 15 amino acids. Trimming removed 0 bases at V and 6 bases at J, with 14 bases between. CDR3 nucleotide sequence: TGTGCCAGCAGCCAAGAGTGGAAAGGGGCTAATGGCTACACCTTC. Translation: CASSQEWKGANGYTF.

This chain joins TRBV11-2 and TRBJ1-1; possibly TRBD1 for D (5 bases). Trimming cost V 0 bases and J 2 bases, with 10 bases left between them. The germline CDR1 and CDR2 sequences are SGHAT and FQNNGV. CDR3 length: 15 residues. Here the CDR3 reads CASSLERQSNTEAFF. The CDR3 DNA is TGTGCCAGCAGCTTAGAGCGACAGTCCAACACTGAAGCTTTCTTT. Looking up the rest from reference TRBV11-2 and TRBJ1-1 gives the full variable domain: EAGVAQSPRYKIIEKRQSVAFWCNPISGHATLYWYQQILGQGPKLLIQFQNNGVVDDSQLPKDRFSAERLKGVDSTLKIQPAKLEDSAVYLCASSLERQSNTEAFFGQGTRLTVV.

This chain links TRBV20-1 with TRBJ2-5; 9 bases match TRBD2. CDR1 and CDR2 (germline): DFQATT, SNEGSKA (reference sequence). The CDR3 extends over 13 amino acids. Trimming cost V 6 bases and J 3 bases; bases outside gene matches: 5. CDR3 in amino acids: CSAPLAGKETQYF. CDR3 in DNA: TGCAGTGCCCCCCTAGCGGGGAAAGAGACCCAGTACTTC.

This clonotype turned up a few times. The chain uses TRBV12-3 or TRBV12-4 and TRBJ2-5; possible D gene TRBD2, 6 bases. V dropped 0 bases and J dropped 2 bases, with 13 bases sitting between them. The CDR3 covers 16 residues. CDR3 protein: CASSLAPPSGQETQYF. The CDR3 nucleotides read TGTGCCAGCAGTTTAGCGCCGCCAAGCGGGCAAGAGACCCAGTACTTC.

The chain has TRBV5-1 and TRBJ1-2, with TRBD1 matching 9 bases. Germline V gene lookup returns CDR1 SGHRS and CDR2 YFSETQ. The CDR3 covers 16 residues. The junction had 9 bases not matched to a gene; V was cut back by 0 bases and J by 6 bases. CDR3 in DNA: TGCGCCAGCAGCTTGGATACAACAGGGGGCGCAAATGGCTACACCTTC. Translating gives CASSLDTTGGANGYTF.

This clonotype has a single count. This chain joins TRBV12-3 or TRBV12-4 and TRBJ1-5, with D possibly being TRBD1 (5 bases). Trimming stripped 3 bases from V and 7 bases from J, with 13 bases between. CDR3 size: 14 residues. CDR3 loop: CASSLGLLTQPQHF. The CDR3 DNA reads TGTGCCAGCAGTTTGGGACTCCTCACCCAGCCCCAGCATTTT.

V usage is TRBV11-3 and J usage is TRBJ2-2; unclear D gene. The CDR3 contains 15 residues. The V end was cut by 1 base, the J end by 3 bases, with 9 bases between. Germline-derived CDR1 and CDR2 are SGHNT and YENEEA. Written as DNA, the CDR3 is TGTGCCAGCAGCTTAGGTCTAGGGCACACCGGGGAGCTGTTTTTT. It is translated as CASSLGLGHTGELFF. Full variable domain (remainder filled in from reference TRBV11-3 and TRBJ2-2): EAGVVQSPRYKIIEKKQPVAFWCNPISGHNTLYWYLQNLGQGPELLIRYENEEAVDDSQLPKDRFSAERLKGVDSTLKIQPAELGDSAVYLCASSLGLGHTGELFFGEGSRLTVL.

The genes are TRBV7-8 and TRBJ1-3; D gene uncertain. This CDR3 spans 14 amino acids. V gave up 2 bases and J gave up 1 base, with 6 bases separating them. Per germline, CDR1 SGHVS and CDR2 FQNEAQ. The CDR3 bases are TGTGCCAGCAGCTTACCGGGGTCTGGAAACACCATATATTTT. This gives the protein CASSLPGSGNTIYF.

V is TRBV20-1 and J is TRBJ1-6; D perhaps matches TRBD1 (6 bases). This CDR3 comprises 15 residues. V was clipped by 3 bases and J by 4 bases, with 13 bases between them. Germline V gene data show CDR1 as DFQATT and CDR2 as SNEGSKA (reference sequence). Here the CDR3 DNA reads TGCAGTGCTAGGCCGCAGGGGAATTATAATTCACCCCTCCACTTT. Translation: CSARPQGNYNSPLHF.

This chain connects TRBV7-2 to TRBJ2-5, with 10 nucleotides matching TRBD2. The CDR3 extends over 16 amino acids. J was trimmed by 2 bases and V by 4 bases; bases with no gene match: 7. CDR1 and CDR2 (germline): SGHTA, FQGNSA. The CDR3 region has the DNA TGTGCCAGCAGCTCAGGAGCGGGGGGGCGACAAGAGACCCAGTACTTC. It is translated as CASSSGAGGRQETQYF.

The V call is TRBV11-3, the J call TRBJ1-2, with 8 nucleotides matching TRBD1. The CDR3 has 14 residues. The ends lost 5 bases at V and 4 bases at J; junction bases unmatched: 6. Germline V lookup: CDR1 SGHNT, CDR2 YENEEA. For the CDR3, the DNA is TGTGCCAGCAGCCAACGGACAGGGAGCTATGGCTACACCTTC. Protein product: CASSQRTGSYGYTF.

The DNA for the CDR3 is TGTGCCAGTCCCGTCGACAGGAACAATGAGCAGTTCTTC. Protein product: CASPVDRNNEQFF. This chain links TRBV19 with TRBJ2-1, with D tentatively TRBD1 (6 bases). Trimming took off 8 bases at V and 5 bases at J, with 13 bases between the two ends. Germline assignment: CDR1 LNHDA and CDR2 SQIVND (reference sequence). The CDR3 is 13 amino acids.

The V call is TRBV20-1, the J call TRBJ2-5; the D gene is possibly TRBD2 (7 bases). The CDR3 totals 13 residues. Germline V CDR1 and CDR2: DFQATT, SNEGSKA (reference sequence). Trimming stripped 7 bases from V and 2 bases from J, with 14 bases between. The DNA of the CDR3 is TGCAGTGGCTGGGGGGGGGCTCAAGAGACCCAGTACTTC. As protein: CSGWGGAQETQYF.

This clonotype turned up a few times. The CDR3 nucleotides are TGTGCCAGCAGCTTAGTTCCCGGGAGGGAGCAGTACTTC. As protein: CASSLVPGREQYF. The V call is TRBV7-3, the J call TRBJ2-7; 7 bases fit TRBD2. Germline V gene data show CDR1 as SGHTA and CDR2 as FQGTGA. Trimming took 2 bases from V and 7 from J; bases not matched to a gene: 5. The CDR3 has 13 amino acids. The whole variable domain, filled in from reference TRBV7-3 and TRBJ2-7, reads GAGVSQTPSNKVTEKGKYVELRCDPISGHTALYWYRQSLGQGPEFLIYFQGTGAADDSGLPNDRFFAVRPEGSVSTLKIQRTERGDSAVYLCASSLVPGREQYFGPGTRLTVT.

The rearrangement links TRBV6-5 to TRBJ1-4; D is unresolved. From germline, CDR1 is MNHEY and CDR2 SVGAGI. This CDR3 is 14 amino acids long. The V end lost 2 bases, the J end lost 10 bases, and 14 bases lay between the germline ends. CDR3 amino acids: CASSYSRLEAKLFF. In DNA, the CDR3 is TGTGCCAGCAGTTACAGTCGACTAGAGGCAAAACTGTTTTTT.

This clonotype was recorded a few times. The chain employs TRBV6-1 and TRBJ1-1; 7 nucleotides align to TRBD1. The germline V gene has CDR1 MNHNS and CDR2 SASEGT. V shed 6 bases and J 1 base; nucleotides not matched to a gene: 11. The CDR3 is made up of 16 amino acids. The CDR3 sequence is CASSQWSGTANTEAFF. The CDR3 DNA reads as TGTGCCAGCAGCCAATGGTCCGGGACAGCGAACACTGAAGCTTTCTTT.

This sequence joins TRBV7-2 and TRBJ1-1, with a weak D call TRBD1 (6 bases). The CDR3 extends over 14 amino acids. In germline, CDR1 is SGHTA, CDR2 FQGNSA. V was pared by 10 bases and J by 2 bases, with 17 bases between. This chain's CDR3 is CATATGTPNTEAFF. In DNA, the CDR3 is TGTGCCACAGCCACCGGGACACCTAACACTGAAGCTTTCTTT.

The chain links TRBV6-2 or TRBV6-3 to TRBJ2-6; 8 bases align to TRBD1. The CDR3 extends over 18 amino acids. Trimming cost V 6 bases and J 0 bases; bases outside gene matches: 10. The germline V gene encodes CDR1 MNHEY and CDR2 SVGEGT. The chain's CDR3 is CASSPPTGATSGANVLTF. The CDR3 coding sequence is TGTGCCAGCAGCCCCCCGACAGGGGCCACCTCTGGGGCCAACGTCCTGACTTTC.

This clonotype was seen more than once but under ten times. The chain links TRBV20-1 to TRBJ1-1; maybe TRBD1 (5 bases). The V gene's germline CDR1 is DFQATT and CDR2 SNEGSKA (reference sequence). The CDR3 sequence is 16 residues long. The V end was cut by 0 bases, the J end by 1 base, with 15 bases between. The CDR3 nucleotides are TGCAGTGCTAGAGATTTTCAGGGTGGGGAGAACACTGAAGCTTTCTTT. Its translation: CSARDFQGGENTEAFF.

The V gene is TRBV20-1, the J gene TRBJ2-1; 13 nucleotides agree with TRBD2. The ends lost 6 bases at V and 5 bases at J; junction bases unmatched: 7. Germline CDR1 DFQATT, CDR2 SNEGSKA (reference sequence). This CDR3 is built from 15 residues. CDR3 coding DNA: TGCAGTGCGAACCCCGGGACTAGCGGGGACAATGAGCAGTTCTTC. It codes for CSANPGTSGDNEQFF.

This chain uses TRBV6-2 or TRBV6-3 with TRBJ2-2, with 7 bases identical to TRBD2. In germline, CDR1 is MNHEY, CDR2 SVGEGT. V lost 6 bases to trimming and J lost 3 bases; unmatched junction nucleotides: 4. The CDR3 spans 14 residues. The CDR3: CASRPSGDTGELFF. The CDR3 DNA follows: TGTGCCAGCAGACCTAGCGGTGACACCGGGGAGCTGTTTTTT.

The rearrangement joins TRBV7-2 to TRBJ2-7, with TRBD2 as a possible D gene (6 bases). Germline-derived CDR1 and CDR2 are SGHTA and FQGNSA. The CDR3 has 13 residues. Trimming left V 4 bases short and J 5 bases short, with 12 bases between. CDR3 residues: CASSYGGIDEQYF. CDR3 bases: TGTGCCAGCAGCTACGGGGGTATCGACGAGCAGTACTTC.

The chain recombines TRBV7-6 with TRBJ2-7; D unclear. CDR3 length: 15 amino acids. Per germline, CDR1 SGHVS and CDR2 FNYEAQ. V was pared by 1 base and J by 2 bases, with 12 bases between. CDR3 region: CASSLVRQAPYEQYF. In DNA form, the CDR3 reads TGTGCCAGCAGCTTAGTTCGGCAGGCTCCCTACGAGCAGTACTTC.

The chain recombines TRBV20-1 with TRBJ2-3, with no clear D. The V end was cut by 1 base, the J end by 0 bases, with 2 bases between. This CDR3 contains 12 residues. The V gene's germline CDR1 is DFQATT and CDR2 SNEGSKA (reference sequence). The CDR3 loop is CSARVSTDTQYF. In DNA, the CDR3 is TGCAGTGCTAGAGTTAGCACAGATACGCAGTATTTT.